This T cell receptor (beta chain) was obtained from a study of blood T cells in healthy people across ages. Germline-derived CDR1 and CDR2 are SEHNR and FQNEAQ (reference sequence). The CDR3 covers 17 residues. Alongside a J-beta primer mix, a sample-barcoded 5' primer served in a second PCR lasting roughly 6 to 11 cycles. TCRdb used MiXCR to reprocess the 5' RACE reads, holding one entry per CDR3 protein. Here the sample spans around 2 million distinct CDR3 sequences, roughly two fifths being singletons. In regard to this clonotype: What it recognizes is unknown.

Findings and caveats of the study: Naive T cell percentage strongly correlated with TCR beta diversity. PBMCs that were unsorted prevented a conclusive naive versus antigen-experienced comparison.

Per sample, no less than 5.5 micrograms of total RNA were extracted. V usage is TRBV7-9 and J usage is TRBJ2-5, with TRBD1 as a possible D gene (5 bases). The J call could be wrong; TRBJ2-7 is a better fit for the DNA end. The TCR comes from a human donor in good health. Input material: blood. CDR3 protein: CASSLAALDTHWDEQYF. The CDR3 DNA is TGTGCCAGCAGCTTAGCGGCTCTGGACACTCATTGGGACGAGCAGTACTTC.